This T cell receptor (beta chain) was recovered during a study of T cell clonotyping in hematopoietic cell transplantation. Study results and caveats: Pathologically expanded recipient clonotypes increased progressively from day 30 to day 180 as diversity fell. Broader posttransplant TCR repertoire diversity was predicted by graft donor and pretransplant recipient Inverse Simpson Index values. CD4 and CD8 repertoire contributions could not be separated without sorting. Few recipient clonotypes overlapped donors; over 95% were de novo at given depth.

Germline CDR1 and CDR2: MNHEY and SMNVEV (reference sequence). This CDR3 has 13 amino acids. V dropped 7 bases and J dropped 2 bases, with 11 bases sitting between them. Measured with immunoSEQ multiplex PCR; TCRdb has only the in-frame clones, and not every one. This sample yields 10,000 to 15,000 clones, of which approximately 67% are seen a single time; about 15% belongs to the top ten. Regarding this clone: Antigen specificity is unknown.

The sample consisted of peripheral blood mononuclear cells, taken 180 days after allogeneic stem cell transplant. This sequence originates from a male patient between 55 and 70 years old who had an allogeneic stem cell transplant from an unrelated donor, so the T cells may come from the graft donor. Some clones in this sample may be carry-over from other donors' samples. The chain uses TRBV27 and TRBJ2-5; possible D gene TRBD1, 6 bases. CDR3 bases: TGTGCCAGCACCCAACAGGGACAAGAGACCCAGTACTTC. This encodes CASTQQGQETQYF.